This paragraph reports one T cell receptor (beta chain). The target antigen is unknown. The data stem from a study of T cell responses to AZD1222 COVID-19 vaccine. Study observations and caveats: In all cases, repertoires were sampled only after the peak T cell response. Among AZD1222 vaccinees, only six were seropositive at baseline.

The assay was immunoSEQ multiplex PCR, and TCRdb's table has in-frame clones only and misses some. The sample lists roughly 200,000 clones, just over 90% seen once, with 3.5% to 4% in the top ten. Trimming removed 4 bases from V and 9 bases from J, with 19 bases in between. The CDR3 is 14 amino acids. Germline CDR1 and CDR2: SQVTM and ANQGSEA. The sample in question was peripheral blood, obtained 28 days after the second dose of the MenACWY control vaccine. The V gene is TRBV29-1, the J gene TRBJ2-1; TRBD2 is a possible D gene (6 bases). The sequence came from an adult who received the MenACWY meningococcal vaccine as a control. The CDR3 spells CSVVPKTRSGEQFF. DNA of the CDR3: TGCAGCGTTGTCCCAAAGACTAGATCTGGTGAGCAGTTCTTC.